These T cell receptor beta chains were read from a single sample in a study of T cell responses to AZD1222 COVID-19 vaccine. Measured with immunoSEQ multiplex PCR; TCRdb has only the in-frame clones, and not every one. This table holds fewer than 150,000 clones, roughly 90% found once. Source: peripheral blood, taken on day 0 of AZD1222 vaccination. These receptors were taken from an adult in good health. Each CDR3 is given with its conserved first and last residue. The order of the fields is V gene, J gene, CDR3 protein.

V gene: TRBV11-3
J gene: TRBJ2-7
CDR3 protein: CASSLEGEYEQYF

V gene: TRBV20-1
J gene: TRBJ2-5
CDR3 protein: CSAQETQYF

V gene: TRBV28
J gene: TRBJ1-6
CDR3 protein: CASSLPRQGSNSPLHF

V gene: TRBV24-1
J gene: TRBJ2-2
CDR3 protein: CATSDSSGGTRELFF

V gene: TRBV28
J gene: TRBJ1-2
CDR3 protein: CASSLIGGYTF

V gene: TRBV28
J gene: TRBJ1-5
CDR3 protein: CASSFRTSGRPPQHF

V gene: TRBV7-9
J gene: TRBJ2-1
CDR3 protein: CASSPRFGTPYNEQFF

V gene: TRBV6-2/TRBV6-3
J gene: TRBJ2-4
CDR3 protein: CASSYTAPGSSKNIQYF

V gene: TRBV7-9
J gene: TRBJ2-1
CDR3 protein: CASSTRTGSSYNEQFF

V gene: TRBV28
J gene: TRBJ1-6
CDR3 protein: CASSFPTTGRSYNSPLHF

V gene: TRBV4-3
J gene: TRBJ1-1
CDR3 protein: CASSQEGFTGGTEAFF

V gene: TRBV18
J gene: TRBJ1-6
CDR3 protein: CASSPTGGLVLDSPLHF

V gene: TRBV9
J gene: TRBJ2-5
CDR3 protein: CASSVAASGRADQETQYF

V gene: TRBV13
J gene: TRBJ2-3
CDR3 protein: CASSSQTDGTGRTDTQYF

V gene: TRBV7-9
J gene: TRBJ1-5
CDR3 protein: CASSLGSALADQPQHF

V gene: TRBV28
J gene: TRBJ2-7
CDR3 protein: CASSFTRPQGGGPNYEQYF

V gene: TRBV11-2
J gene: TRBJ2-1
CDR3 protein: CASSLAGGTYNEQFF

V gene: TRBV5-8
J gene: TRBJ1-2
CDR3 protein: CASSSSRDRNYGYTF

V gene: TRBV19
J gene: TRBJ1-2
CDR3 protein: CATLDQPRGGYTF

V gene: TRBV9
J gene: TRBJ2-1
CDR3 protein: CASSVDNEQFF

V gene: TRBV5-4
J gene: TRBJ1-3
CDR3 protein: CASSLPGPGNTIYF

V gene: TRBV4-1
J gene: TRBJ1-1
CDR3 protein: CASSHPGTEAFF

V gene: TRBV5-5
J gene: TRBJ1-2
CDR3 protein: CASSVPGQGIGYTF

V gene: TRBV13
J gene: TRBJ1-2
CDR3 protein: CASSDGTGGAPSGYTF

V gene: TRBV5-1
J gene: TRBJ1-1
CDR3 protein: CASSLDPYTEAFF

V gene: TRBV28
J gene: TRBJ1-2
CDR3 protein: CASSLGTDGGYTF

V gene: TRBV6-5
J gene: TRBJ2-6
CDR3 protein: CASIAASGANVLTF

V gene: TRBV6-5
J gene: TRBJ1-2
CDR3 protein: CASRDTSLGGYTF

V gene: TRBV19
J gene: TRBJ2-7
CDR3 protein: CASSIVGTAYEQYF

V gene: TRBV21-1
J gene: TRBJ1-2
CDR3 protein: CASSKLDTRNYGYTF

V gene: TRBV5-1
J gene: TRBJ1-2
CDR3 protein: CASSLQGNYGYTF

V gene: TRBV27
J gene: TRBJ2-3
CDR3 protein: CASSDRATDTQYF

V gene: TRBV10-1
J gene: TRBJ2-1
CDR3 protein: CASSESEVNRGHEQFF

V gene: TRBV7-8
J gene: TRBJ1-1
CDR3 protein: CASSLGGGWNTEAFF

V gene: TRBV5-4
J gene: TRBJ2-7
CDR3 protein: CASSSGTVSYEQYF

V gene: TRBV24-1
J gene: TRBJ1-5
CDR3 protein: CATKTRSYSNQPQHF

V gene: TRBV28
J gene: TRBJ2-1
CDR3 protein: CASRATSDEQFF

V gene: TRBV6-2/TRBV6-3
J gene: TRBJ1-5
CDR3 protein: CASSYLAGGQPQHF

V gene: TRBV24-1
J gene: TRBJ2-1
CDR3 protein: CATSEVRGSKDEQFF

V gene: TRBV13
J gene: TRBJ2-1
CDR3 protein: CASSSGPGTSGSDSYNEQFF

V gene: TRBV10-3
J gene: TRBJ2-7
CDR3 protein: CAISEGAAYEQYF

V gene: TRBV25-1
J gene: TRBJ2-2
CDR3 protein: CATVGGPNTGELFF

V gene: TRBV27
J gene: TRBJ2-7
CDR3 protein: CASSRTSTYEQYF

V gene: TRBV7-9
J gene: TRBJ2-7
CDR3 protein: CASSFTGTRSEQYF